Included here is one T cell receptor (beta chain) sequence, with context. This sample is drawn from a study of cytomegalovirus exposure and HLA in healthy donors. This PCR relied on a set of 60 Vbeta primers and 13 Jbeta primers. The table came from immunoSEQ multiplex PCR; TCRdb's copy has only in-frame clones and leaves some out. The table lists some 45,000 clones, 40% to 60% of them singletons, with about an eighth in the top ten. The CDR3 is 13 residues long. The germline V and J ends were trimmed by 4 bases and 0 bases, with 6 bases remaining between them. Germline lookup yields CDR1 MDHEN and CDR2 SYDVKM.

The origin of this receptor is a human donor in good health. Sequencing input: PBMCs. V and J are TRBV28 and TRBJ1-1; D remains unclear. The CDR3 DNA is TGTGCCAGCAGTTCTCTAATGAACACTGAAGCTTTCTTT. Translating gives CASSSLMNTEAFF.